The T cell receptor beta chain described here comes from a study of sequential checkpoint blockade in melanoma. For the study at large: Randomization was 1:1 between first-line nivolumab→ipilimumab and ipilimumab→nivolumab.

This CDR3 has 11 amino acids. J lost 7 bases, V lost 4 bases, and 0 bases had no gene match. Germline V lookup: CDR1 MDHEN, CDR2 SYDVKM. In its sample, this clone was seen a few times. The treatment is: randomized to nivolumab then ipilimumab (arm A) or the reverse (arm B). None of the patients previously received DNA-damaging chemotherapy. From thawed PBMCs, live CD3+CD8+ cells negative for CD19 and CD56 were sorted. Assay: immunoSEQ multiplex PCR; the TCRdb copy retains only in-frame clones and omits some. The sample shows more than 15,000 clones, around 75% of them seen only once. The source material was CD8+ T cells sorted from blood (inferred from file names), sampled from a patient given nivolumab and ipilimumab in sequence. The sequence derives from a human donor with melanoma. The chain couples TRBV28 to TRBJ1-1; TRBD1 matches at 7 bases. CDR3 amino acids: CASSYRGEAFF. The CDR3 nucleotides are TGTGCCAGCAGTTACAGGGGTGAAGCTTTCTTT.